This T cell receptor (beta chain) is drawn from a study of blood T cell repertoires in COVID-19. Study-level background: Samples representing acute and convalescent COVID-19 were sourced from the United States, Italy and Spain. Sources were T cells, B-cell-depleted T cells, or PBMCs; the material itself was cDNA or gDNA.

V was pared by 7 bases and J by 4 bases, with 13 bases between. This CDR3 is 12 amino acids long. Germline V gene lookup returns CDR1 GTSNPN and CDR2 SVGIG (reference sequence). As originally analysed: The authors estimated nucleated cell counts from reference gene primer amplification. Assay used: immunoSEQ multiplex PCR; TCRdb lists only in-frame clones, some missing. V, J and clone size are taken as reported in that table, and D and trimming were inferred from the DNA itself. The sample includes 50,000 or so clones, 90% to 95% of them seen just once. The TCR sequence derives from an elderly woman with acute or convalescent COVID-19. The chain carries TRBV30 and TRBJ2-5; possible D gene TRBD1, 6 bases. The sample consisted of peripheral blood. The CDR3 coding sequence is TGTGCCTTAACCACAGGGCGAGAGACCCAGTACTTC. This translates into CALTTGRETQYF.